This TCR beta chain comes out of a study of T-cell memory formation after mild COVID-19. Study conclusions and caveats: Memory from before infection featured some responding clones, which suggests cross-reactive memory joined.

As to this clonotype: The antigen remains unidentified.

TCRdb re-called the 5' RACE reads with MiXCR, one entry per CDR3 protein. The sample contains about 190,000 distinct CDR3 sequences, over 9.5% of which appear only once. This receptor was taken from a man younger than 35 who had mild COVID-19 (a few samples of this study predate the infection). Cell type and time point are not known. Sequencing was done on a sample of PBMCs or a T cell subset sorted from them (not recorded which).

CDR3 nucleotide sequence: TGTGCCAGCACACAGGGGGAAAACATTCAGTACTTC. This gives the protein CASTQGENIQYF. The chain is built from TRBV6-6 and TRBJ2-4, with 8 bases fitting TRBD1. Losses at the gene ends were 7 bases for V and 5 bases for J; bases not matched to a gene: 1. This CDR3 spans 12 amino acids. CDR1 and CDR2 from the germline V gene are MNHNY and SVGAGI (reference sequence).